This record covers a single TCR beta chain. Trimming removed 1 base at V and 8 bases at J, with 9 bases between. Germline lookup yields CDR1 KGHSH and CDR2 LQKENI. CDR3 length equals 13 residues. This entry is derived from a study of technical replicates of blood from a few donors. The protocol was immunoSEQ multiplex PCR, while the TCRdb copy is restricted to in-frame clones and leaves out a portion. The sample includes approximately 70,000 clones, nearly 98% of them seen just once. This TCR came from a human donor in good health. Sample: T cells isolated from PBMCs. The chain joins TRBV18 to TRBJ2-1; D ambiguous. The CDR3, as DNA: TGTGCCAGCTCACCACTCACTGAGTATGAGCAGTTCTTC. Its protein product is CASSPLTEYEQFF.